A single sample is the source of the 27 T cell receptor beta chains below, sequenced in a study of T cell repertoires in cytomegalovirus infection (dated by TCRdb to between 2018 and 2021). The sequencer listed for this sample is Illumina HiSeq 1500. Clones were called with MiXCR by TCRdb after fastp trimmed the public reads at Q25, and only in-frame beta chains were retained. Rows are combined by CDR3 protein, so each entry shows the most common genes and DNA. Within this sample are about a million distinct CDR3 sequences, with about a third of them counted one time only. The top ten clonotypes cover about an eighth of the sample. Antigen specificity for these receptors is unknown. The treatment or condition label on this specimen signifies: in vitro stimulation with specific CMV peptide epitopes to enrich CMV-specific T cells. This sample comprised cultured CD8+ T cells from PBMCs, obtained from culture after CMV antigen stimulation. The source of these receptors is a human donor in good health (CMV status not recorded). Some clones in this sample may be carry-over from other donors' samples.

This clonotype was seen ten or more times. The chain recombines TRBV2 with TRBJ1-2, with no clear D. CDR1 and CDR2 (germline): SNHLY, FYNNEI. Trimming stripped 4 bases from V and 5 bases from J, with 14 bases between. This CDR3 is built from 14 residues. The CDR3 spells CASSVSHSQYGYTF. The CDR3 DNA reads as TGTGCCAGCAGTGTAAGCCACTCCCAATATGGCTACACCTTC.

This chain joins TRBV13 and TRBJ2-7; D not certain. The CDR3 length is 14 residues. Germline V gives CDR1 PRHDT, CDR2 FYEKMQ (reference sequence). Trimming cost V 0 bases and J 4 bases, with 10 bases left between them. DNA for the CDR3: TGTGCCAGCAGCTTAGGCCTAATCCCGTACGAGCAGTACGTC. Its translation: CASSLGLIPYEQYV.

This sequence joins TRBV4-3 and TRBJ2-3; TRBD2 matches at 7 bases. V was clipped by 1 base and J by 4 bases; unmatched bases: 17. Germline lookup yields CDR1 LGHNA and CDR2 YSLEER. The CDR3 consists of 19 residues. The CDR3 nucleotides read TGCGCCAGCAGCCAAGTTTGGGGGGGGACTGCGGGGGAGTCAGATACGCAGTATTTT. Translation: CASSQVWGGTAGESDTQYF.

The chain combines TRBV6-7 with TRBJ2-7; no reliable D call. TRBV6-7 is labeled an ORF, and its function is uncertain. The germline V and J ends were trimmed by 0 bases and 2 bases, with 14 bases remaining between them. This CDR3 contains 16 residues. The CDR3 loop reads CASSYSKALSTYEQYF. CDR3 nucleotide sequence: TGTGCCAGCAGTTACTCGAAGGCCTTAAGCACCTACGAGCAGTACTTC.

Only a few counts were recorded for this clonotype. V gene TRBV20-1 combines with J gene TRBJ1-1, with D maybe TRBD1 (6 bases). In germline, CDR1 is DFQATT, CDR2 SNEGSKA (reference sequence). V was shortened by 0 bases and J by 3 bases, with 26 bases between the two germline ends. This CDR3 contains 19 residues. CDR3 sequence (DNA): TGCAGTGCTAGAGACAAGATGGAGGCGGGGGCGGGAGGGGACACTGAAGCTTTCTTT. Its protein product is CSARDKMEAGAGGDTEAFF.

This sequence joins TRBV27 and TRBJ1-4; unclear D gene. Trimming took off 5 bases at V and 4 bases at J, with 5 bases between the two ends. The CDR3 consists of 12 residues. In germline, CDR1 is MNHEY, CDR2 SMNVEV (reference sequence). In DNA form, the CDR3 reads TGTGCCAGCAGTGGATATAATGAAAAACTGTTTTTT. Translating it yields CASSGYNEKLFF.

The chain links TRBV12-3 or TRBV12-4 to TRBJ1-4, with D tentatively TRBD1 (5 bases). V gave up 4 bases and J gave up 5 bases, with 14 bases separating them. This CDR3 is 15 amino acids long. The CDR3 bases are TGTGCCAGCAGTTCGCCGGGGGAAACCAATGAAAAACTGTTTTTT. Protein sequence: CASSSPGETNEKLFF.

The chain carries TRBV6-4 and TRBJ2-1; 9 bases are a match to TRBD2. Unmatched junction bases numbered 10, after V lost 1 base and J lost 3 bases. Germline V gives CDR1 MRHNA, CDR2 SNTAGT. CDR3 length: 18 residues. CDR3 amino acids: CASSDYAGGRVVYNEQFF. CDR3 coding DNA: TGTGCCAGCAGTGACTACGCGGGGGGGCGCGTAGTCTACAATGAGCAGTTCTTC.

This clonotype appeared a few times. Germline is not matched at one junction end, which may reflect a read error. The chain couples TRBV12-3 or TRBV12-4 to TRBJ2-5, with D possibly matching TRBD2 (5 bases). The CDR3 runs 12 residues. The CDR3 DNA reads as TGTGCCAGCAGTGGCACGTCTAGCTATCGAGACTTC. It translates to CASSGTSSYRDF.

The genes are TRBV7-9 and TRBJ1-1; 12 nucleotides match TRBD1. V trimming: 3 bases; J trimming: 6 bases; junction bases outside the gene matches: 5. CDR1 and CDR2 (germline): SEHNR, FQNEAQ (reference sequence). CDR3 length equals 15 residues. The CDR3 is CASSFPGQGASEAFF. The CDR3 DNA sequence: TGTGCCAGCAGCTTCCCGGGACAGGGGGCCTCTGAAGCTTTCTTT.

This clonotype was recorded at least ten times. The chain uses TRBV7-2 and TRBJ2-3; 8 bases match TRBD1. V lost 4 bases to trimming and J lost 2 bases; unmatched junction nucleotides: 5. CDR1 SGHTA and CDR2 FQGNSA come from the germline V gene. This CDR3 spans 15 amino acids. CDR3 sequence (DNA): TGTGCCAGCAGCTCCAGGGGGCGGGACACAGATACGCAGTATTTT. Its protein is CASSSRGRDTDTQYF.

In this sample, this clonotype turned up once. This rearrangement joins TRBV4-3 to TRBJ2-3; 8 bases align to TRBD2. The CDR3 is 17 amino acids. Unmatched junction bases numbered 10, after V lost 2 bases and J lost 3 bases. Germline values: CDR1 LGHNA, CDR2 YSLEER. The DNA for the CDR3 is TGCGCCAGCAGCCAAACATTGGCGTCTAGCGGGACAGATACGCAGTATTTT. Protein product: CASSQTLASSGTDTQYF.

This clonotype was seen a few times. The chain recombines TRBV5-4 with TRBJ2-3, with D uncertain. Germline V lookup: CDR1 SGHNT, CDR2 YYREEE (reference sequence). Deletions cut 0 bases from V and 0 bases from J, with 14 bases between. The CDR3 is 17 amino acids. CDR3 protein: CASSLDPPPSSTDTQYF. The DNA of the CDR3 is TGTGCCAGCAGCTTGGATCCCCCCCCGTCCAGCACAGATACGCAGTATTTT.

The CDR3 sequence is CSAREGAQMNTEAFF. CDR3 bases: TGCAGTGCTAGAGAGGGGGCGCAGATGAACACTGAAGCTTTCTTT. This rearrangement joins TRBV20-1 to TRBJ1-1; D might be TRBD1 (6 bases). The CDR3 runs 15 residues. Germline V gene data show CDR1 as DFQATT and CDR2 as SNEGSKA (reference sequence). With 0 bases removed from V and 0 bases from J, the gap between germline ends came to 11 bases.

This clonotype was seen more than once but under ten times. This chain uses TRBV7-6 with TRBJ2-7, with a tentative D call TRBD2 (7 bases). The CDR3 contains 14 residues. The germline V gene has CDR1 SGHVS and CDR2 FNYEAQ. The V and J ends lost 5 bases and 6 bases respectively, with 17 bases between them. CDR3 nucleotides: TGTGCCAGCAGCCGGGAGGCAGGGGCCTTCGAGCAGTACTTC. It translates to CASSREAGAFEQYF.

This clonotype appeared a few times. The rearrangement joins TRBV19 to TRBJ2-7; D might be TRBD2 (5 bases). Germline CDR1 and CDR2: LNHDA and SQIVND (reference sequence). V was pared by 6 bases and J by 7 bases, with 22 bases between. This CDR3 is 15 amino acids long. This chain's CDR3 is CASRSLRAALQEQYF. In DNA form, the CDR3 reads TGTGCCAGTAGGTCGTTGAGGGCCGCCTTGCAGGAGCAGTACTTC.

This clonotype came up a few times. The gene calls are TRBV19 and TRBJ1-2, with D tentatively TRBD1 (5 bases). Trimming left V 2 bases short and J 3 bases short, with 16 bases between. The length of the CDR3 is 16 residues. Per germline, CDR1 LNHDA and CDR2 SQIVND (reference sequence). In DNA, the CDR3 is TGTGCCAGTAGTATACGGTCTAGGGGCCGGGACTATGGCTACACCTTC. The encoded protein is CASSIRSRGRDYGYTF.

This clonotype was counted between two and nine times. The V and J genes are TRBV27 and TRBJ2-7; 9 bases agree with TRBD1. There are 14 residues in the CDR3. From germline, CDR1 is MNHEY and CDR2 SMNVEV (reference sequence). Losses at the gene ends were 3 bases for V and 6 bases for J; bases not matched to a gene: 6. The CDR3: CASSFGTGTFEQYF. CDR3 DNA: TGTGCCAGCAGTTTTGGGACAGGGACTTTCGAGCAGTACTTC.

The rearrangement uses TRBV7-4 and TRBJ1-2, with D perhaps matching TRBD1 (6 bases). V gave up 2 bases and J gave up 5 bases, with 15 bases separating them. Germline V gene lookup returns CDR1 SGHVT and CDR2 SQSDAQ. There are 15 residues in the CDR3. The CDR3 loop reads CASSLYGRDNYGYTF. For the CDR3, the DNA is TGTGCCAGCAGCTTATATGGCAGGGACAATTATGGCTACACCTTC.

This chain uses TRBV15 with TRBJ1-1; no reliable D call. CDR3 size: 17 residues. Germline V CDR1 and CDR2: LNHNV, YYDKDF (reference sequence). Trimming took 5 bases from V and 6 from J, leaving 25 bases between them. CDR3 protein: CATSGPTVRARHAEAFF. CDR3 coding DNA: TGTGCCACCAGCGGCCCCACTGTACGAGCCCGCCACGCTGAAGCTTTCTTT.

This clonotype was found many times. The chain links TRBV12-3 or TRBV12-4 to TRBJ2-3; D gene uncertain. This CDR3 region has 13 residues. V lost 3 bases and J 2 bases, leaving 6 bases between the germline ends. CDR3 protein: CASSFTATDTQYF. The CDR3 nucleotides read TGTGCCAGCAGTTTTACTGCCACAGATACGCAGTATTTT.

The CDR3 protein is CASRTTGTSVGNEQFF. The CDR3 nucleotides read TGTGCCAGCAGGACAACCGGGACTTCCGTAGGCAATGAGCAGTTCTTC. The V gene is TRBV7-9, the J gene TRBJ2-1; D is possibly TRBD2 (6 bases). The germline CDR1 and CDR2 sequences are SEHNR and FQNEAQ (reference sequence). Trimming shortened V by 6 bases and J by 6 bases, and 21 bases separated the two germline ends. CDR3 length: 16 amino acids.

This clonotype was counted between two and nine times. This rearrangement joins TRBV2 to TRBJ2-3; TRBD1 is a possible D gene (6 bases). The CDR3 runs 15 residues. Germline-derived CDR1 and CDR2 are SNHLY and FYNNEI. Trimming cost V 5 bases and J 0 bases, with 12 bases left between them. In DNA form, the CDR3 reads TGTGCCAGCAGTAGGACAGTGTCTAGCACAGATACGCAGTATTTT. It yields the protein CASSRTVSSTDTQYF.

The V and J genes are TRBV24-1 and TRBJ2-1; no firm D call. V was trimmed by 3 bases and J by 6 bases, leaving 11 bases between them. This CDR3 comprises 14 residues. Germline V gives CDR1 KGHDR, CDR2 SFDVKD. The CDR3 DNA sequence: TGTGCCACCAGTGATGTGGATTCCCCCAATGAGCAGTTCTTC. Translating gives CATSDVDSPNEQFF.

Here the CDR3 reads CASSSAGGTAGRIYNEQFF. The CDR3 bases are TGTGCCAGCAGTTCCGCAGGGGGCACGGCCGGACGGATTTACAATGAGCAGTTCTTC. V is TRBV6-5 and J is TRBJ2-1, with 8 bases fitting TRBD1. V trimming: 4 bases; J trimming: 4 bases; junction bases outside the gene matches: 18. The CDR3 covers 19 residues. CDR1 MNHEY and CDR2 SVGAGI come from the germline V gene.

This chain links TRBV6-8 with TRBJ2-1; TRBD1 or TRBD2 may be the D gene (5 bases each). V lost 2 bases and J 1 base, leaving 12 bases between the germline ends. Germline CDR1 is MNHGY and CDR2 is SAAAGT. CDR3 length: 16 residues. CDR3 DNA sequence: TGTGCCAGCAGTTACGGCCGGGGCCCTTCCTACAATGAGCAGTTCTTC. Translation: CASSYGRGPSYNEQFF.

This clonotype was counted only a few times. The J gene is TRBJ1-2, the V gene TRBV19; no definite D call. V shed 0 bases and J shed 4 bases, with 6 bases lying between them. The CDR3 length is 13 residues. The germline V gene has CDR1 LNHDA and CDR2 SQIVND (reference sequence). CDR3 sequence reads: CASSIEDFYGYTF. The CDR3 DNA reads TGTGCCAGTAGTATAGAGGACTTCTATGGCTACACCTTC.